This TCR beta chain was profiled in a study of shared clonotypes between healthy human individuals. Each subset's genomic DNA was split evenly across several immunoSEQ plates. Method: immunoSEQ multiplex PCR; TCRdb's copy keeps in-frame clones and lacks some. The sample shows about 490,000 clones, over 60% of them seen only once. General study results and limits: In this cohort, only blood was sampled, and tissue repertoires likely differ.

Details on this clone: Its target is unknown.

There were only Caucasian adults among the donors, and all lived in Nashville, Tennessee. Sample: PBMCs. The receptor was isolated from a woman aged 40 to 50 in good health. Some clones in this sample may be carry-over from other donors' samples.

The CDR3 reads CASSLEGRINTGELFF. The DNA for the CDR3 is TGTGCCAGCAGCTTAGAGGGTCGGATCAACACCGGGGAGCTGTTTTTT. The genes are TRBV7-9 and TRBJ2-2; D gene uncertain. V lost 1 base and J 2 bases, leaving 11 bases between the germline ends. Germline CDR1 is SEHNR and CDR2 is FQNEAQ (reference sequence). The CDR3 has 16 amino acids.